The subject of this entry is one T cell receptor beta chain. This entry comes from a study of T cells after yellow fever vaccination. From the 5' RACE reads, TCRdb called clonotypes with MiXCR, one entry per CDR3 protein. The sample has about 630,000 distinct CDR3 sequences, approximately 13% seen once. J lost 2 bases, V lost 0 bases, and 3 bases had no gene match. This CDR3 region has 15 residues. Germline assignment: CDR1 LGHNA and CDR2 YSLEER. V is TRBV4-3 and J is TRBJ2-7, with 8 bases matching TRBD2. The sample in question was PBMCs, obtained on the day of the yellow fever booster vaccination. The source of this sequence is a young man who received the YFV17D yellow fever vaccine. Written as DNA, the CDR3 is TGCGCCAGCAGCCAAGACGGTAGCGGGACCTACGAGCAGTACTTC. Translated: CASSQDGSGTYEQYF.